Listed below are T cell receptor beta chains from one sample, sequenced in a study of CD4 T cells in relation to SARS-CoV-2 and coronaviruses. Here immunoSEQ multiplex PCR was the method, and the copy in TCRdb shows in-frame clones only, minus some. The sample lists about 64,000 clones, 85% to 95% occurring once. The sequenced material came from naive CD4+ T cells from PBMCs. These receptors originate from a human donor in good health. Both conserved end residues are part of each CDR3. Each record gives: D gene, V gene, clone size, J gene, CDR3 protein, CDR3 DNA. D genes are given only for firm matches. Clone sizes are given selectively: once, few, many, or a class where the clone is expanded.

d_call: -; v_call: TRBV18; clone_size: -; j_call: TRBJ1-5; cdr3_aa: CASSPFPQGQRDQPQHF; cdr3_nt: TGTGCCAGCTCACCCTTCCCCCAGGGGCAGCGGGATCAGCCCCAGCATTTT
d_call: -; v_call: TRBV18; clone_size: -; j_call: TRBJ2-3; cdr3_aa: CASYRDKIRSTDTQYF; cdr3_nt: TGTGCCAGCTATCGGGACAAAATAAGGTCCACAGATACGCAGTATTTT
d_call: TRBD1; v_call: TRBV6-5; clone_size: -; j_call: TRBJ2-1; cdr3_aa: CASRKQGANEQFF; cdr3_nt: TGTGCCAGCAGAAAACAGGGGGCAAATGAGCAGTTCTTC
d_call: -; v_call: TRBV9; clone_size: -; j_call: TRBJ1-1; cdr3_aa: CASSVTGNSNTEAFF; cdr3_nt: TGTGCCAGCAGCGTAACTGGGAACTCTAATACTGAAGCTTTCTTT
d_call: TRBD2; v_call: TRBV4-1; clone_size: -; j_call: TRBJ2-1; cdr3_aa: CASSHPGGGPSYNEQFF; cdr3_nt: TGCGCCAGCAGCCACCCGGGGGGGGGCCCTTCCTACAATGAGCAGTTCTTC
d_call: TRBD2; v_call: TRBV5-1; clone_size: -; j_call: TRBJ2-1; cdr3_aa: CASSPAGGPNNEQFF; cdr3_nt: TGCGCCAGCAGCCCAGCGGGAGGGCCTAACAATGAGCAGTTCTTC
d_call: -; v_call: TRBV19; clone_size: once; j_call: TRBJ1-2; cdr3_aa: CASSIRNLQAIPSNYGYTF; cdr3_nt: TGTGCCAGTAGTATTAGGAACCTACAGGCTATACCCAGTAACTATGGCTACACCTTC
d_call: TRBD1; v_call: TRBV9; clone_size: -; j_call: TRBJ2-1; cdr3_aa: CASSVAPGGYNEQFF; cdr3_nt: TGTGCCAGCAGCGTAGCCCCAGGGGGCTACAATGAGCAGTTCTTC
d_call: -; v_call: TRBV7-2; clone_size: -; j_call: TRBJ2-1; cdr3_aa: CASSLGLVVEQFF; cdr3_nt: TGTGCCAGCAGCTTAGGACTAGTCGTCGAGCAGTTCTTC
d_call: -; v_call: TRBV24-1; clone_size: -; j_call: TRBJ2-3; cdr3_aa: CATSPASVADTQYF; cdr3_nt: TGTGCCACCAGCCCCGCCTCGGTGGCAGATACGCAGTATTTT
d_call: -; v_call: TRBV7-9; clone_size: -; j_call: TRBJ1-4; cdr3_aa: CASSFTSNEKLFF; cdr3_nt: TGTGCCAGCAGCTTCACTTCCAATGAAAAACTGTTTTTT
d_call: -; v_call: TRBV7-8; clone_size: -; j_call: TRBJ1-4; cdr3_aa: CASSSERIFRSVFGKLFF; cdr3_nt: TGTGCCAGCAGCTCAGAGCGGATTTTTAGGTCGGTATTCGGAAAACTGTTTTTT
d_call: -; v_call: TRBV5-1; clone_size: -; j_call: TRBJ2-5; cdr3_aa: CASSLFIGFQETQYF; cdr3_nt: TGCGCCAGCAGCTTGTTCATCGGGTTTCAAGAGACCCAGTACTTC
d_call: TRBD1; v_call: TRBV30; clone_size: -; j_call: TRBJ1-1; cdr3_aa: CAWSEGARTINTEAFF; cdr3_nt: TGTGCCTGGAGTGAGGGGGCACGTACTATCAACACTGAAGCTTTCTTT
d_call: -; v_call: TRBV14; clone_size: -; j_call: TRBJ2-2; cdr3_aa: CASSQQEVAGELFF; cdr3_nt: TGTGCCAGCAGCCAACAGGAGGTAGCCGGGGAGCTGTTTTTT